This T cell receptor (beta chain) was recovered during a study of OX40 agonist ivuxolimab in advanced cancers. Study-level results: In CD8+ T cells, expanded clones were on average more numerous than in CD4+.

Germline loops: CDR1 GTSNPN, CDR2 SVGIG (reference sequence). The CDR3 is made up of 13 amino acids. Trimming removed 2 bases from V and 10 bases from J, with 12 bases in between. Sequenced by immunoSEQ multiplex PCR; TCRdb stores in-frame clones only, minus some. The data hold over 15,000 clones, with more than 65% observed a single time. Turning to this clone: Its antigen remains unknown.

The chain joins TRBV30 to TRBJ1-6; D is unresolved. Sequenced material: CD4+ or CD8+ T cells sorted from blood, taken in a trial of the OX40 agonist ivuxolimab. The receptor was derived from an adult with an advanced solid tumor such as melanoma, head and neck, liver or kidney cancer. CDR3 amino acids: CAWSYGPRSPLHF. CDR3 DNA: TGTGCCTGGAGTTACGGTCCTAGGTCACCCCTCCACTTT. The whole variable domain, filled in from reference TRBV30 and TRBJ1-6, reads SQTIHQWPATLVQPVGSPLSLECTVEGTSNPNLYWYRQAAGRGLQLLFYSVGIGQISSEVPQNLSASRPQDRQFILSSKKLLLSDSGFYLCAWSYGPRSPLHFGNGTRLTVT.